These 8 T cell receptor beta chains came from one sample sequenced in a study of blood T cell repertoires in COVID-19. TCRdb's table, derived via immunoSEQ multiplex PCR, lists solely in-frame clones and lacks some. The sample includes about 71,000 clones, roughly 82% of them seen just once. Sequenced material: peripheral blood. The source is a woman older than 75 with acute or convalescent COVID-19.

The CDR3 region is CASRPPGQAQETQYF. CDR3 bases: TGTGCCAGCAGGCCACCGGGACAGGCTCAAGAGACCCAGTACTTC. V gene TRBV7-6 combines with J gene TRBJ2-5; 8 nucleotides agree with TRBD1. Per germline, CDR1 SGHVS and CDR2 FNYEAQ. The V and J ends lost 6 bases and 2 bases, in that order; junction bases with no gene match: 8. This CDR3 is 15 amino acids long.

The chain uses TRBV7-3 and TRBJ1-2, with TRBD1 identical over 11 bases. This CDR3 comprises 14 residues. Trimming took 3 bases from V and 7 from J; bases not matched to a gene: 4. The germline CDR1 and CDR2 sequences are SGHTA and FQGTGA. The chain's CDR3 is CASSFGTGGSGYTF. In DNA, the CDR3 is TGTGCCAGCAGCTTCGGGACAGGGGGTAGTGGCTACACCTTC.

This clone was detected only a few times. This chain joins TRBV15 and TRBJ2-7, with 10 bases matching TRBD2. V lost 5 bases, J lost 9 bases, and 10 bases stayed unmatched. CDR3 size: 14 residues. Germline values: CDR1 LNHNV, CDR2 YYDKDF (reference sequence). The CDR3, as DNA: TGTGCCACCAGCCCCAGCGGGAGGGAAGGCGGGCAGTACTTC. Translated, it gives CATSPSGREGGQYF.

V and J are TRBV27 and TRBJ2-5, with 7 bases lining up with TRBD2. Germline V gene sequence: CDR1 MNHEY, CDR2 SMNVEV (reference sequence). V dropped 1 base and J dropped 5; count of bases not matched to a gene: 1. The CDR3 is 13 residues long. The CDR3 DNA is TGTGCCAGCAGTTTATTCGGGGGGGAGACCCAGTACTTC. Translating gives CASSLFGGETQYF.

V gene TRBV7-9 combines with J gene TRBJ1-5; D not certain. The CDR3 is 12 amino acids. With 3 bases removed from V and 7 bases from J, the gap between germline ends came to 7 bases. Germline V lookup: CDR1 SEHNR, CDR2 FQNEAQ (reference sequence). Here the CDR3 DNA reads TGTGCCAGCAGCTTCCAAGCACAGCCCCAGCATTTT. Encoded protein: CASSFQAQPQHF.

The chain employs TRBV19 and TRBJ1-5; TRBD1 matches at 8 bases. Looked up from germline, CDR1 is LNHDA and CDR2 is SQIVND (reference sequence). V was clipped by 2 bases and J by 2 bases; unmatched bases: 8. CDR3 length: 17 amino acids. CDR3 sequence reads: CASSIRGTGVGNQPQHF. For the CDR3, the DNA is TGTGCCAGTAGTATAAGGGGGACAGGCGTAGGCAATCAGCCCCAGCATTTT. The full variable domain, in which reference TRBV19 and TRBJ1-5 provide the parts outside the CDR3, is DGGITQSPKYLFRKEGQNVTLSCEQNLNHDAMYWYRQDPGQGLRLIYYSQIVNDFQKGDIAEGYSVSREKKESFPLTVTSAQKNPTAFYLCASSIRGTGVGNQPQHFGDGTRLSIL.

The CDR3 spells CASKFSAGNTIYF. The CDR3 DNA sequence: TGTGCCAGCAAATTTTCTGCTGGAAACACCATATATTTT. This chain connects TRBV28 to TRBJ1-3; D remains ambiguous. Trimming took off 7 bases at V and 2 bases at J, with 9 bases between the two ends. CDR1 is MDHEN and CDR2 is SYDVKM in the germline V gene. There are 13 residues in the CDR3.

This clone has a single count. CDR3 loop: CASSHGTGRNDGYTF. CDR3 DNA sequence: TGCGCCAGCAGCCATGGGACAGGGAGGAACGATGGCTACACCTTC. The J gene is TRBJ1-2, the V gene TRBV4-1, with 9 bases fitting TRBD1. After removal of 3 bases from V and 6 bases from J, the junction contained 8 bases not matched to a gene. The germline V gene has CDR1 MGHRA and CDR2 YSYEKL. The CDR3 runs to 15 residues.